This TCR beta chain originates from a study of T cells in localized non-small cell lung cancer (dated by TCRdb to about 2020). In terms of the full investigation: The study analyzed T cell repertoires of about 230 early-stage NSCLC patients, comparing tumors and uninvolved tumor-adjacent lungs. All 230 or so NSCLC patients in the cohort were treatment-naive and had localized lung tumors that were resected. NSCLC patients had a mean age of approximately 72 years, and around 140 were male and around 110 female. Summary of the overall study and its limitations: Longer overall survival was associated with higher blood T cell density, whereas shorter survival was associated with higher adjacent-lung clonality. Multi-region tumor sequencing was not performed, so intratumor heterogeneity could not be excluded. Because of the exploratory design, TCR variables were selected using unadjusted p-values without false-discovery rate correction. A median of around 50 of the top 100 tumor clones turned up in the paired uninvolved adjacent lung, and 25 to 30 of those clones also ranked among the top 100 of that same adjacent lung. Uninvolved tumor-adjacent lung showed the highest T cell clonality, higher than tumor, which suggests more focused antigenic responses in the uninvolved tumor-adjacent lung.

Two independent pathologists confirmed that the uninvolved adjacent lung, which was taken at least 2 cm from the tumor margin, was free of atypia. At diagnosis, peripheral blood, uninvolved tumor-adjacent lung and tumor were collected and stored as a combination of fresh-frozen and FFPE material. Trimming costs V 0 bases and J 2 bases, and their ends lie 2 bases apart. CDR1 and CDR2, per the germline V gene, are KGHSH and LQKENI. The CDR3 spans 14 residues, from the cysteine through the phenylalanine. Of all the DNA, just the CDR3 is kept, 42 bases in frame from base 1. This clone has a handful of counts. The target of this receptor is not known. It has no much larger one-base neighbor in the sample; base qualities were not kept. TCR beta CDR3 regions were sequenced from DNA using the immunoSEQ Assay. As for how the authors treated the data: T cell density was computed as TCR beta template counts normalized to usable DNA estimated by amplifying housekeeping genes. The preseqR package was used to estimate richness by extrapolating to 400,000 templates for PBMC samples and to 120,000 templates for tissue samples. Clonality was taken to be one minus Pielou's evenness. Differential abundance testing on productive amino-acid clonotypes, with a minimum total count of 5 and an alpha of 0.1, was used to identify tissue-enriched TCRs. The Jaccard Index and the Morisita Overlap Index were used to measure repertoire overlap between compartments. GLIPH clustered TCR beta CDR3s with public tetramer-defined viral CDR3s; viral motifs required at least three viral sequences plus V-gene enrichment. Here the immuneACCESS table is served through TCRdb, limited to in-frame sequences with V and J called. Missing clones are a known gap in these copies; in checked studies unresolved V genes cover under half, and the rest lacks a known reason. The DNA gave D and trimming, while V, J and clone size come from that table. Counted in this sample were approximately 1,100 clones; 20% to 25% of them appeared once. The ten largest clones add up to approximately 17% of the sample.

The receptor comes from a female donor older than 55 with stage I squamous cell lung carcinoma. This chain joins TRBV18 to TRBJ2-6; no D gene can be assigned with confidence. Sequencing used normal lung tissue next to the tumor, obtained before any cancer treatment. The bases are TGTGCCAGCTCACCACCCACTGGGGCCAACGTCCTGACTTTC. The encoded protein is CASSPPTGANVLTF. The reference TRBV18 and TRBJ2-6 proteins fill in what lies around the CDR3, so the full variable domain reads NAGVMQNPRHLVRRRGQEARLRCSPMKGHSHVYWYRQLPEEGLKFMVYLQKENIIDESGMPKERFSAEFPKEGPSILRIQQVVRGDSAAYFCASSPPTGANVLTFGAGSRLTVL.